This TCR beta chain was documented in a study of blood T cell repertoires in COVID-19. Some clones are missing from TCRdb's copy, which holds only in-frame ones; the method was immunoSEQ multiplex PCR. The table shows around 500,000 clones, with more than 75% occurring only once. Deletions cut 6 bases from V and 1 base from J, with 12 bases between. The germline V gene encodes CDR1 LNHDA and CDR2 SQIVND (reference sequence). This CDR3 region has 14 residues. This clonotype was obtained from a woman between 40 and 50 years old who had recovered from COVID-19. Specimen: PBMCs or T cells enriched from blood (not recorded which). The chain joins TRBV19 to TRBJ1-1, with D perhaps matching TRBD1 (5 bases). The CDR3 DNA sequence: TGTGCCAGTAGGGCAGGGCTAGAGAACACTGAAGCTTTCTTT. It is translated as CASRAGLENTEAFF.